Shown below are 21 T cell receptor beta chains from a single sample sequenced in a study of cytomegalovirus exposure and HLA in healthy donors. The PCR had 60 Vbeta and 13 Jbeta primers. Here immunoSEQ multiplex PCR was the method, and the copy in TCRdb shows in-frame clones only, minus some. Counted here are approximately 140,000 clones, approximately 78% occurring once; the ten biggest clones make up approximately 6%. Input material: PBMCs. Receptor source: a woman in her 40s in good health and CMV-seropositive.

The chain combines TRBV2 with TRBJ2-1; D ambiguous. V was trimmed by 0 bases and J by 7 bases, leaving 4 bases between them. CDR3 length: 12 residues. Germline assignment: CDR1 SNHLY and CDR2 FYNNEI. CDR3: CASSEARNEQFF. In DNA, the CDR3 is TGTGCCAGCAGTGAAGCCAGGAATGAGCAGTTCTTC. Complete variable domain (other parts from reference TRBV2 and TRBJ2-1): EPEVTQTPSHQVTQMGQEVILRCVPISNHLYFYWYRQILGQKVEFLVSFYNNEISEKSEIFDDQFSVERPDGSNFTLKIRSTKLEDSAMYFCASSEARNEQFFGPGTRLTVL.

The V call is TRBV6-5, the J call TRBJ2-7, with D maybe TRBD2 (7 bases). CDR1 and CDR2 from the germline V gene are MNHEY and SVGAGI. The CDR3 contains 16 residues. Trimming shortened V by 0 bases and J by 9 bases, and 21 bases separated the two germline ends. The CDR3 is CASSYSPSGGRLGQYF. In nucleotides, the CDR3 is TGTGCCAGCAGTTACTCGCCGTCGGGGGGCCGGCTGGGGCAGTACTTC.

The V and J genes are TRBV12-5 and TRBJ1-1; D unclear. Trimming left V 1 base short and J 0 bases short, with 6 bases between. Per germline, CDR1 LGHNT and CDR2 FRNRAP. The CDR3 loop spans 14 amino acids. CDR3 nucleotides: TGTGCTAGTGGTTTGGCACAGATGAACACTGAAGCTTTCTTT. The encoded protein is CASGLAQMNTEAFF.

V usage is TRBV7-2 and J usage is TRBJ2-7, with D perhaps matching TRBD2 (6 bases). With 3 bases removed from V and 3 bases from J, the gap between germline ends came to 12 bases. The germline gives CDR1 SGHTA, CDR2 FQGNSA. This CDR3 is built from 14 residues. CDR3 sequence (DNA): TGTGCCAGCAGCTTTACGCGGGGCTACTACGAGCAGTACTTC. Its translation: CASSFTRGYYEQYF.

V and J are TRBV19 and TRBJ2-7, with D perhaps TRBD2 (5 bases). The CDR3 has 14 residues. Per the germline V gene, CDR1 is LNHDA and CDR2 is SQIVND (reference sequence). With 3 bases removed from V and 2 bases from J, the gap between germline ends came to 11 bases. The DNA of the CDR3 is TGTGCCAGTAGTATCCCCGGGGTGACCTACGAGCAGTACTTC. Amino acids: CASSIPGVTYEQYF.

The CDR3, as DNA: TGTGCCAGCAGCGCACCGGGACAGTACTCTGGAAACACCATATATTTT. The encoded protein is CASSAPGQYSGNTIYF. This chain uses TRBV5-6 with TRBJ1-3, with 7 positions matching TRBD1. In germline, CDR1 is SGHDT, CDR2 YYEEEE. CDR3 length equals 16 residues. Trimming removed 4 bases from V and 0 bases from J; junction bases left unmatched: 7.

The chain joins TRBV18 to TRBJ1-1; D not resolved. V shed 6 bases and J shed 1 base, with 15 bases lying between them. Germline-derived CDR1 and CDR2 are KGHSH and LQKENI. There are 15 residues in the CDR3. The CDR3 is CASSSEGIKNTEAFF. DNA for the CDR3: TGTGCCAGCTCCTCCGAGGGCATCAAGAACACTGAAGCTTTCTTT.

The chain couples TRBV4-2 to TRBJ2-1; 12 bases match TRBD2. Trimming at V came to 4 bases and at J to 7 bases, leaving 11 bases not matched to a gene. The CDR3 sequence is 17 residues long. CDR1 and CDR2 from the germline V gene are LGHNA and YNFKEQ. CDR3 amino acids: CASSRTPSGGAMNEQFF. For the CDR3, the DNA is TGTGCCAGCAGCCGAACGCCTAGCGGGGGGGCCATGAATGAGCAGTTCTTC.

The rearrangement links TRBV7-9 to TRBJ1-1; D gene unclear. V shed 4 bases and J shed 0 bases, with 9 bases lying between them. The V gene's germline CDR1 is SEHNR and CDR2 FQNEAQ (reference sequence). The CDR3 extends over 14 amino acids. CDR3 region: CASSWTLMNTEAFF. As DNA, the CDR3 is TGTGCCAGCAGCTGGACTTTAATGAACACTGAAGCTTTCTTT.

The CDR3: CASSPSDSPLHF. In nucleotides, the CDR3 is TGTGCCAGCAGCCCGTCAGATTCACCCCTCCACTTT. V gene TRBV5-4 combines with J gene TRBJ1-6; D not resolved. CDR3 length: 12 amino acids. V lost 4 bases and J lost 8, with 7 bases in between. Germline assignment: CDR1 SGHNT and CDR2 YYREEE (reference sequence). The full variable domain, in which reference TRBV5-4 and TRBJ1-6 provide the parts outside the CDR3, is ETGVTQSPTHLIKTRGQQVTLRCSSQSGHNTVSWYQQALGQGPQFIFQYYREEENGRGNFPPRFSGLQFPNYSSELNVNALELDDSALYLCASSPSDSPLHFGNGTRLTVT.

The CDR3 DNA reads TGTGCCAGCAGTCAAAACCTCGGACAGGGCGGCGAAGCTTTCTTT. Translating gives CASSQNLGQGGEAFF. The chain carries TRBV2 and TRBJ1-1, with 8 bases fitting TRBD1. The junction had 13 bases not matched to a gene; V was cut back by 5 bases and J by 8 bases. The CDR3 extends over 15 amino acids. Germline CDR1 is SNHLY and CDR2 is FYNNEI.

The chain employs TRBV7-2 and TRBJ2-1, with 11 bases matching TRBD2. This CDR3 is built from 16 residues. J lost 7 bases, V lost 5 bases, and 10 bases had no gene match. The germline CDR1 and CDR2 sequences are SGHTA and FQGNSA. CDR3 DNA sequence: TGTGCCAGCAGCCCCCCGCCGGGACTAGCGGAGAATGAGCAGTTCTTC. It specifies CASSPPPGLAENEQFF.

The rearrangement uses TRBV5-1 and TRBJ2-3, with 8 bases lining up with TRBD2. Unmatched junction bases numbered 10, after V lost 6 bases and J lost 4 bases. Germline CDR1 and CDR2: SGHRS and YFSETQ. This CDR3 is built from 15 residues. CDR3 sequence reads: CASTNSGAGPDTQYF. The CDR3 nucleotides are TGCGCCAGCACCAATAGCGGGGCCGGACCAGATACGCAGTATTTT.

The table lists this clone with a few counts. The chain links TRBV9 to TRBJ2-2, with D possibly being TRBD2 (7 bases). This CDR3 spans 15 amino acids. Deletions cut 0 bases from V and 4 bases from J, with 10 bases between. The germline CDR1 and CDR2 sequences are SGDLS and YYNGEE. The CDR3 loop reads CASSVGGGPTGELFF. The DNA of the CDR3 is TGTGCCAGCAGCGTAGGCGGGGGCCCCACCGGGGAGCTGTTTTTT.

The rearrangement links TRBV19 to TRBJ2-5; D is possibly TRBD1 (7 bases). The end of the DNA fits TRBJ2-7 better, so the J call may be wrong. The CDR3 runs 13 residues. Germline lookup yields CDR1 LNHDA and CDR2 SQIVND (reference sequence). The CDR3 protein is CASSRQGGYEQYF. DNA of the CDR3: TGTGCCAGTAGTCGCCAGGGGGGCTACGAGCAGTACTTC.

The genes are TRBV27 and TRBJ2-5; tentative D call: TRBD2 (5 bases). Per the germline V gene, CDR1 is MNHEY and CDR2 is SMNVEV (reference sequence). V was clipped by 8 bases and J by 4 bases, with 11 bases between them. This CDR3 has 12 residues. The CDR3 nucleotides read TGTGCCAGCTGGAAGGCGGGAGAGACCCAGTACTTC. Its translation: CASWKAGETQYF.

The J gene is TRBJ2-6, the V gene TRBV18, with 8 positions matching TRBD1. Trimming at V came to 3 bases and at J to 1 base, leaving 5 bases not matched to a gene. This CDR3 region has 17 residues. Germline assignment: CDR1 KGHSH and CDR2 LQKENI. CDR3 residues: CASSPFTGGSGANVLTF. The DNA for the CDR3 is TGTGCCAGCTCACCGTTCACAGGGGGATCTGGGGCCAACGTCCTGACTTTC.

This sequence joins TRBV28 and TRBJ2-2; weak D call: TRBD2 (5 bases). Germline loops: CDR1 MDHEN, CDR2 SYDVKM. There are 12 residues in the CDR3. V was trimmed by 11 bases and J by 1 base, leaving 8 bases between them. CDR3 sequence: CALEGNTGELFF. Written as DNA, the CDR3 is TGTGCCCTAGAGGGGAACACCGGGGAGCTGTTTTTT.

The V gene is TRBV6-5, the J gene TRBJ2-3; 9 nucleotides line up with TRBD2. V lost 11 bases to trimming and J lost 0 bases; unmatched junction nucleotides: 6. Germline assignment: CDR1 MNHEY and CDR2 SVGAGI. CDR3 size: 14 residues. The CDR3 bases are TGTGCCGTCTCTAGCGGGACTAGCACAGATACGCAGTATTTT. It is translated as CAVSSGTSTDTQYF.

This clone was found once. The CDR3: CSVENNRGGDEKLFF. The CDR3, as DNA: TGCAGCGTTGAAAACAACAGGGGTGGGGATGAAAAACTGTTTTTT. This chain connects TRBV29-1 to TRBJ1-4; 7 bases line up with TRBD1. The CDR3 is 15 residues long. V was clipped by 2 bases and J by 6 bases; unmatched bases: 9. Germline V gives CDR1 SQVTM, CDR2 ANQGSEA.

The CDR3 loop reads CASSNTGLPCEQYF. The CDR3 region has the DNA TGTGCCAGCAGTAATACGGGACTTCCTTGTGAGCAGTACTTC. The J gene is TRBJ2-7, the V gene TRBV6-5, with a possible D match to TRBD2 (6 bases). CDR3 length: 14 residues. The germline gives CDR1 MNHEY, CDR2 SVGAGI. V gave up 5 bases and J gave up 7 bases, with 18 bases separating them.